The clone carrying this T cell receptor beta chain showed up many times. Each single cDNA molecule received a unique molecular identifier. TCRdb ran MiXCR on the 5' RACE reads and lists one entry per CDR3 protein. The sample has tens of thousands of distinct CDR3 sequences, about 6.5% seen once; the top ten hold 20% to 25%. This CDR3 comprises 15 residues. J was trimmed by 2 bases and V by 6 bases; bases with no gene match: 7. CDR1 and CDR2 (germline): SGHDN, FVKESK. This sample is drawn from a study of early T cells in non-severe SARS-CoV-2 infection. Material: whole blood, obtained at baseline. The TCR sequence derives from an adult who was a healthcare worker with PCR-confirmed SARS-CoV-2 infection or an uninfected control (not recorded which). This sequence joins TRBV14 and TRBJ2-7; 10 nucleotides align to TRBD1. The CDR3 is CASSSRDRGPYEQYF. Here the CDR3 DNA reads TGTGCCAGCAGTTCCCGGGACAGGGGACCCTACGAGCAGTACTTC.